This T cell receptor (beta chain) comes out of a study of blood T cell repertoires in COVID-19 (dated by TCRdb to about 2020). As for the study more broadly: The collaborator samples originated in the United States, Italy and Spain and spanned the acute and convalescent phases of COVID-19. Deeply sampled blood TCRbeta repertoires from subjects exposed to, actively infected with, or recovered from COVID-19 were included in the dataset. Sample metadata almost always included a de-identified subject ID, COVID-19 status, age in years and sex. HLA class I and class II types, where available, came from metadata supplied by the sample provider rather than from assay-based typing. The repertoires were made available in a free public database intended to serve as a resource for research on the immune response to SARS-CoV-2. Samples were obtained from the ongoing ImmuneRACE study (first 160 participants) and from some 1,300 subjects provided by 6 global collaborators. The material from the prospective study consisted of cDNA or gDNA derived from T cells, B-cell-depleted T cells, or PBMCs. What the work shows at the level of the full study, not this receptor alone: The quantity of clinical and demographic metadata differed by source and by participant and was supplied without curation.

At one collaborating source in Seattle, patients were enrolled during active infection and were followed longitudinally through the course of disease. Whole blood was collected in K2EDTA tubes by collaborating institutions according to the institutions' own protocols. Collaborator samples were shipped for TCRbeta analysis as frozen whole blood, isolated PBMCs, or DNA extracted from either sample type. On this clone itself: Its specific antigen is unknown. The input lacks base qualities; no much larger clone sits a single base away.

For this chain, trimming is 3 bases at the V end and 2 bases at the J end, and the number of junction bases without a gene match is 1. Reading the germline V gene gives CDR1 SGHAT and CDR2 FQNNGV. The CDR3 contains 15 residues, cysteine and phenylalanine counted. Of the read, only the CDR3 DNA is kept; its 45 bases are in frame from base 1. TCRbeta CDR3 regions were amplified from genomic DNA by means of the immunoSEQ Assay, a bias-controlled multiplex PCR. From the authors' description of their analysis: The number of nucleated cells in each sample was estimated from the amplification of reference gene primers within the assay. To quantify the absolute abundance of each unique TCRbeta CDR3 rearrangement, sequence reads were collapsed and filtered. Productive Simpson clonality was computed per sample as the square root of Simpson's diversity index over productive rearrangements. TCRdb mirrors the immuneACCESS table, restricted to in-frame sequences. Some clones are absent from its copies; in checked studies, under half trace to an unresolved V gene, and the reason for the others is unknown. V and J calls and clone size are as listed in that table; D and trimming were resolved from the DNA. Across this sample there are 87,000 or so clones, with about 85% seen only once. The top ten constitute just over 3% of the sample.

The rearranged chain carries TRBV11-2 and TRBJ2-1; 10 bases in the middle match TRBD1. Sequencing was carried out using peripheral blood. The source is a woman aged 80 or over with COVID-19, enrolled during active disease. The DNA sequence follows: TGTGCCAGCAGCTTGACAGGGGGCGCCTACAATGAGCAGTTCTTC. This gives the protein CASSLTGGAYNEQFF.